This is a list of T cell receptor beta chains from one sample in a study of cytotoxic CD8 clonotypes in ibrutinib-treated CLL. Here immunoSEQ multiplex PCR was the method, and the copy in TCRdb shows in-frame clones only, minus some. The sample contains approximately 84,000 clones, about 86% of which appear only once. The sample was PBMCs, taken before ibrutinib treatment. These receptors originate from a human donor with chronic lymphocytic leukemia. CDR3s leave out the opening cysteine and the closing phenylalanine or tryptophan.

J,V,CDR3
TRBJ2-7,TRBV20-1,SVLTSYEQY
TRBJ1-3,TRBV5-1,ASSLGQASSGNTIY
TRBJ2-5,TRBV6-5,ASSFKAGGQETQY
TRBJ2-1,TRBV5-1,ASSQSDWIYNEQF
TRBJ2-5,TRBV7-6,ASSLVARGWETQY
TRBJ1-2,TRBV6-1,ASSDLGQGYGYT
TRBJ2-7,TRBV5-5,ASSRLDSHSYEQY
TRBJ1-1,TRBV6-5,ASTRGGDTEAF
TRBJ2-5,TRBV25-1,ASSDNHRAKETQY
TRBJ2-3,TRBV18,ASSPPALDTQY
TRBJ2-1,TRBV19,ASSIGQSRVYNEQF
TRBJ1-3,TRBV5-6,ASTETSSGNTIY
TRBJ1-5,TRBV11-2,ASSLEQGSNQPQH
TRBJ2-2,TRBV29-1,SVPLNTGELF
TRBJ1-5,TRBV2,ASRGTGYNQPQH
TRBJ1-5,TRBV7-2,ASSLGTGLH
TRBJ2-7,TRBV6-6,ASSSRAGEQY
TRBJ2-1,TRBV28,ASSFGWAEF
TRBJ1-2,TRBV5-5,ASSLAGRGDYT
TRBJ2-5,TRBV11-2,ASSLGVLAGQETQY
TRBJ1-2,TRBV30,AWSPSLWGGNYGYT
TRBJ2-1,TRBV5-1,ASSLALAANNEQF